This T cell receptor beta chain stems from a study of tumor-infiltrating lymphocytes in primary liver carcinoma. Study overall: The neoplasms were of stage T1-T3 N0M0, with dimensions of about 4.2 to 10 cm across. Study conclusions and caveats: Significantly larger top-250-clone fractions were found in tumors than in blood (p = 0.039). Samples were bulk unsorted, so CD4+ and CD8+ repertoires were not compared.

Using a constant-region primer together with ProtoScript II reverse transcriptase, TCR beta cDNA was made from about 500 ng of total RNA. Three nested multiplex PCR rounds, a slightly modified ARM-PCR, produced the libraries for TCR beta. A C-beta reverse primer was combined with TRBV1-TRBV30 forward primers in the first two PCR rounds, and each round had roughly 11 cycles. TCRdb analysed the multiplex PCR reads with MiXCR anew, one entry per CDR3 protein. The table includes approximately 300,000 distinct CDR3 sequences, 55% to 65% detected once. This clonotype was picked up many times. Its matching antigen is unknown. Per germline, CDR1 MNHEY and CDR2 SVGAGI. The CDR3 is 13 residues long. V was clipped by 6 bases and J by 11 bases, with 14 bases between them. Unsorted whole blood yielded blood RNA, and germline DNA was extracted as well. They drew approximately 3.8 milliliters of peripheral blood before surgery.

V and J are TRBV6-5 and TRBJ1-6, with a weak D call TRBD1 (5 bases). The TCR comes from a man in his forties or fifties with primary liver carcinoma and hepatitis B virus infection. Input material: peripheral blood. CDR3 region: CASSSHQTAPLHF. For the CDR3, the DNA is TGTGCCAGCAGCTCTCACCAGACAGCACCCCTCCACTTT.